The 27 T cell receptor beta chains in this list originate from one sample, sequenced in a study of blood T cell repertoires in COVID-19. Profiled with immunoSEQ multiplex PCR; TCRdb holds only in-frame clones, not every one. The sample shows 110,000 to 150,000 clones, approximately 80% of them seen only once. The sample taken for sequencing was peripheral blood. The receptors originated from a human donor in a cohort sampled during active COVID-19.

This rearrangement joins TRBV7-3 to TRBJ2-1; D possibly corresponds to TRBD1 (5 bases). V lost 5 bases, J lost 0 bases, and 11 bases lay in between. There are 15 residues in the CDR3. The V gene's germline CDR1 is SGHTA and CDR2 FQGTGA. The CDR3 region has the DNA TGTGCCAGCAGCCGACAGTCTAGCTCCTACAATGAGCAGTTCTTC. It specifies CASSRQSSSYNEQFF. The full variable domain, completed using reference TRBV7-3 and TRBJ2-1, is GAGVSQTPSNKVTEKGKYVELRCDPISGHTALYWYRQSLGQGPEFLIYFQGTGAADDSGLPNDRFFAVRPEGSVSTLKIQRTERGDSAVYLCASSRQSSSYNEQFFGPGTRLTVL.

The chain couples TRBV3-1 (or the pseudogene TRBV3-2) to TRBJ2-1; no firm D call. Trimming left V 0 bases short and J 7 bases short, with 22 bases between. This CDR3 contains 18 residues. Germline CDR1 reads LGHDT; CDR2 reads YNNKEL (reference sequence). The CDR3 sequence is CASSQDGPAILVTNEQFF. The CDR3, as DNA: TGTGCCAGCAGCCAAGATGGGCCAGCCATATTAGTAACGAATGAGCAGTTCTTC.

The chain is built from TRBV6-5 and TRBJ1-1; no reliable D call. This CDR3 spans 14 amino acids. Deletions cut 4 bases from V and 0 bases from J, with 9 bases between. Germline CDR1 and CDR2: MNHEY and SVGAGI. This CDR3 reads CASSFLGLNTEAFF. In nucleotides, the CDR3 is TGTGCCAGCAGTTTCTTGGGCCTGAACACTGAAGCTTTCTTT.

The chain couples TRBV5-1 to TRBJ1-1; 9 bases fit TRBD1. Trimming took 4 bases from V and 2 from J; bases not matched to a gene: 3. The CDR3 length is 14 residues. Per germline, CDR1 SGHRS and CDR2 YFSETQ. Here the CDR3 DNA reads TGCGCCAGCAGCACAGGGGGCTACAACACTGAAGCTTTCTTT. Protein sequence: CASSTGGYNTEAFF.

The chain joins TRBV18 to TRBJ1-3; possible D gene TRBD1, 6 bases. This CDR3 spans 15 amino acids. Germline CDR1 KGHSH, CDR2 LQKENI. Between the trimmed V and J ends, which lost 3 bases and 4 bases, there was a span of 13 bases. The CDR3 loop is CASSPSGRGGNTIYF. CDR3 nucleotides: TGTGCCAGCTCACCGTCGGGCAGGGGCGGAAACACCATATATTTT.

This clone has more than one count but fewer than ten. CDR3 region: CASSLDAREAFF. The DNA for the CDR3 is TGTGCCAGCAGCTTAGATGCTAGGGAAGCTTTCTTT. The V gene is TRBV7-2, the J gene TRBJ1-1; D gene unclear. The germline gives CDR1 SGHTA, CDR2 FQGNSA. CDR3 length: 12 amino acids. V lost 1 base, J lost 8 bases, and 8 bases lay in between.

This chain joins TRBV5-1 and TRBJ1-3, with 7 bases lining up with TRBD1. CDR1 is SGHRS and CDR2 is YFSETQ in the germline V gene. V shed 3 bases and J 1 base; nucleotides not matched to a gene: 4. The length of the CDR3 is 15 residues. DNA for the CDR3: TGCGCCAGCAGCTCGGGACAGAAGTCTGGAAACACCATATATTTT. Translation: CASSSGQKSGNTIYF. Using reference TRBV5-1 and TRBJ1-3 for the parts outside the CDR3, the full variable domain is KAGVTQTPRYLIKTRGQQVTLSCSPISGHRSVSWYQQTPGQGLQFLFEYFSETQRNKGNFPGRFSGRQFSNSRSEMNVSTLELGDSALYLCASSSGQKSGNTIYFGEGSWLTVV.

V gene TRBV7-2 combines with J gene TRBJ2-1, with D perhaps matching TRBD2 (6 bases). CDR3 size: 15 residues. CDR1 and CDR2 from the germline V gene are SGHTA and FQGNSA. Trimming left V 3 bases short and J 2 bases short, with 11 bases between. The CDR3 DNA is TGTGCCAGCAGCTTTGTGGGAGGCCCCTACAATGAGCAGTTCTTC. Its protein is CASSFVGGPYNEQFF.

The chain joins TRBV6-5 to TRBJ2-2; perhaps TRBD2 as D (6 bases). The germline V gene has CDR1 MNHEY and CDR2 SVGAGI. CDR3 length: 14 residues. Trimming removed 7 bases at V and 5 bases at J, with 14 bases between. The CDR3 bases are TGTGCCAGCAACCGGGACCGGGGGACCGGGGAGCTGTTTTTT. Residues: CASNRDRGTGELFF.

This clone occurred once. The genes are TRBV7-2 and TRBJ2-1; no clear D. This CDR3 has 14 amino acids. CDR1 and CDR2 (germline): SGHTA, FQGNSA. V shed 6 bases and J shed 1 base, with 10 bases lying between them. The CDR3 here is CASRPPESYNEQFF. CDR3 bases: TGTGCCAGCAGGCCGCCCGAGTCCTACAATGAGCAGTTCTTC.

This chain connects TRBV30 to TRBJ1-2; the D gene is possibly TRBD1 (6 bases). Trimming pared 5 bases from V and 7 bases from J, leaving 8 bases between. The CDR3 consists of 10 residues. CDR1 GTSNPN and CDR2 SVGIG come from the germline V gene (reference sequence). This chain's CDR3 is CAWRQVGYTF. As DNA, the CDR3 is TGTGCCTGGCGACAGGTTGGCTACACCTTC.

The CDR3 nucleotides read TGTGCCAGCAGACCAGAAGTAGGGGGACAGGACAACACCGGGGAGCTGTTTTTT. Its protein is CASRPEVGGQDNTGELFF. The genes are TRBV13 and TRBJ2-2; 8 positions agree with TRBD1. There are 18 residues in the CDR3. V was pared by 6 bases and J by 2 bases, with 14 bases of the junction left unmatched. Germline loops: CDR1 PRHDT, CDR2 FYEKMQ (reference sequence).

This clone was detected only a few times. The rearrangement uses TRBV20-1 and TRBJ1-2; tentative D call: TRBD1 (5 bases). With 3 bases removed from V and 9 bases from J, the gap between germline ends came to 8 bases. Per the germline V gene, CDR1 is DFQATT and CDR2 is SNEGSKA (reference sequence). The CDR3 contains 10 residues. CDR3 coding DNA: TGCAGTGCTAGGGACACAAGCTACACCTTC. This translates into CSARDTSYTF.

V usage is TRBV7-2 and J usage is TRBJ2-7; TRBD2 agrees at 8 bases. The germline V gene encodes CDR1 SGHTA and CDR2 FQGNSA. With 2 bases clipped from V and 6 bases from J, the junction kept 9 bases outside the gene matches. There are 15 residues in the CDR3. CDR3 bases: TGTGCCAGCAGCTTACCCGGGGGGGCCGGTGGCGAGCAGTACTTC. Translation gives CASSLPGGAGGEQYF. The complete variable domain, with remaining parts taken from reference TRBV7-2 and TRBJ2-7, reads GAGVSQSPSNKVTEKGKDVELRCDPISGHTALYWYRQSLGQGLEFLIYFQGNSAPDKSGLPSDRFSAERTGGSVSTLTIQRTQQEDSAVYLCASSLPGGAGGEQYFGPGTRLTVT.

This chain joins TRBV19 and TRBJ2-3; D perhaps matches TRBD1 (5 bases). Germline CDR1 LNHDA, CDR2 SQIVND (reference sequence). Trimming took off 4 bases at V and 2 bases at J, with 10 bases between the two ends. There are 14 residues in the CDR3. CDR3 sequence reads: CASSRSRVTDTQYF. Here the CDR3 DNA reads TGTGCCAGTAGTAGATCCAGGGTCACAGATACGCAGTATTTT.

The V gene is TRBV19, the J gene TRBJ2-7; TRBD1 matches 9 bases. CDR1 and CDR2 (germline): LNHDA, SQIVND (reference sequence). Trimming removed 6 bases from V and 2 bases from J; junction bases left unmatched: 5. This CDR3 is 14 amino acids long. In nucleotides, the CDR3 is TGTGCCAGTAGCCCGGACAGGGGCGCCTACGAGCAGTACTTC. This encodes CASSPDRGAYEQYF.

The CDR3 region is CASSEQGGSLDEQFF. The DNA for the CDR3 is TGTGCCAGCAGTGAACAGGGGGGATCACTCGATGAGCAGTTCTTC. The chain combines TRBV6-1 with TRBJ2-1; possible D gene TRBD1, 7 bases. The CDR3 loop spans 15 amino acids. Per germline, CDR1 MNHNS and CDR2 SASEGT. V was pared by 2 bases and J by 8 bases, with 16 bases between.

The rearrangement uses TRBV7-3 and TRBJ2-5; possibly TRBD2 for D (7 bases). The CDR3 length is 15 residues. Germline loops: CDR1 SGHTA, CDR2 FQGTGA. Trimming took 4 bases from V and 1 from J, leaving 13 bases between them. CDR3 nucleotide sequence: TGTGCCAGCAGCTCTGCGGGGGCGGCCCAAGAGACCCAGTACTTC. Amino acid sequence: CASSSAGAAQETQYF.

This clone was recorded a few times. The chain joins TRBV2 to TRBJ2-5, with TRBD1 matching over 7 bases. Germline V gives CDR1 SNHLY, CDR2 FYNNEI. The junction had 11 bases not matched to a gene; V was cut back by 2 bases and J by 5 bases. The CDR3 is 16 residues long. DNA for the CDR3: TGTGCCAGCAGTGAAAGGCTGACAGGGCTGCGGGAGACCCAGTACTTC. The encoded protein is CASSERLTGLRETQYF.

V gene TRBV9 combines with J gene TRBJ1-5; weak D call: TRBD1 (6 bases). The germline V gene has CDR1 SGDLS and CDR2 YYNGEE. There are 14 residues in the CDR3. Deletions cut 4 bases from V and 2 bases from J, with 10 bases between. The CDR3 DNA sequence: TGTGCCAGCAGCCTTGAGGGGGGCAATCAGCCCCAGCATTTT. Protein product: CASSLEGGNQPQHF.

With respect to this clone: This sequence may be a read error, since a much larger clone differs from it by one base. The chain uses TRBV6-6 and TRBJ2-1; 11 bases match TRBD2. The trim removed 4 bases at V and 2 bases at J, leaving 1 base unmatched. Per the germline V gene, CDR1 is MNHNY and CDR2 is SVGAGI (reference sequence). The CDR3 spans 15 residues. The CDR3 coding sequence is TGTGCCAGCAGTTTTAGCGGGAGGGCCTACAATGAGCAGTTCTTC. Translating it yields CASSFSGRAYNEQFF.

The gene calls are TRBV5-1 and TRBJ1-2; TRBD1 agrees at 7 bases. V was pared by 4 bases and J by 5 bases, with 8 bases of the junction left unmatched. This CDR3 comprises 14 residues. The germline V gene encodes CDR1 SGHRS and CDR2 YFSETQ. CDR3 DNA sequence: TGCGCCAGCAGCCCACCCGCAGGGGGGTATGGCTACACCTTC. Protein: CASSPPAGGYGYTF.

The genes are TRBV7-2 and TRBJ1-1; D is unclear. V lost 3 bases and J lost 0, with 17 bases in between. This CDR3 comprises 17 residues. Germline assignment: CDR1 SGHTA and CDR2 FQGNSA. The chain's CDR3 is CASSFISGFSLNTEAFF. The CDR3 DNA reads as TGTGCCAGCAGCTTCATTTCCGGGTTCAGCCTGAACACTGAAGCTTTCTTT.

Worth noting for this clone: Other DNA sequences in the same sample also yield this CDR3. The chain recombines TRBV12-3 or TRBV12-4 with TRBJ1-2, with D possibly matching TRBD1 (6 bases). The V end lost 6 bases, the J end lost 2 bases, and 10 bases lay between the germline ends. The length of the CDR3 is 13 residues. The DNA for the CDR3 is TGTGCCAGCAGCCAACAGGGAAACTATGGCTACACCTTC. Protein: CASSQQGNYGYTF.

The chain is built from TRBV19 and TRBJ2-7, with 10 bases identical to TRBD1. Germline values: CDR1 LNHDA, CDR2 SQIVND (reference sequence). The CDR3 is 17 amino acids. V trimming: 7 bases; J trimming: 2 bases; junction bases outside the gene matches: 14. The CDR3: CASTPRWGTGDPYEQYF. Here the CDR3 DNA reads TGTGCCAGTACCCCTCGGTGGGGGACAGGGGATCCCTACGAGCAGTACTTC.

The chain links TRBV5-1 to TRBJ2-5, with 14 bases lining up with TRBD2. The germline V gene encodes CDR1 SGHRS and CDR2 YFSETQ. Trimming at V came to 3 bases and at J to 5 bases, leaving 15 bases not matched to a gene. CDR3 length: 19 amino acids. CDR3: CASSSGTGLAGGFRETQYF. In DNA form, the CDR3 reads TGCGCCAGCAGCTCGGGGACAGGACTAGCGGGAGGCTTCCGGGAGACCCAGTACTTC.

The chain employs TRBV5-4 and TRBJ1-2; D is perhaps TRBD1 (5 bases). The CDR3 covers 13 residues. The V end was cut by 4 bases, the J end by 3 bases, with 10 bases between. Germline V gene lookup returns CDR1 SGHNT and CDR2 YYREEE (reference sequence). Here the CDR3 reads CASSPDSYYGYTF. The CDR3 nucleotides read TGTGCCAGCAGCCCAGACAGCTACTATGGCTACACCTTC.